This record looks at one T cell receptor (beta chain) sequence and its context. This record comes from a study of CD8+ T cells in alopecia areata. In the study overall: Oral tofacitinib, 5 to 10 mg twice daily, was given in an open-label trial. The percentage of affected scalp area served as the score of severity for treated patients.

Investigators isolated RNA and reverse transcribed it into cDNA to act as the sequencing template. Sequencing was performed with immunoSEQ multiplex PCR; in TCRdb, only in-frame clones are kept and a portion is missing. The sample contains fewer than 250,000 clones, 64% of which appear only once. Indicated treatment: oral pan-JAK inhibitor, 5-10 mg twice daily. The CDR3 sequence is 14 residues long. V lost 3 bases and J lost 3, with 7 bases in between. Germline V gives CDR1 SGHRS, CDR2 YFSETQ. V is TRBV5-1 and J is TRBJ1-6; D gene unclear. The receptor comes from a human donor with alopecia areata. The sequencing used CD4+ T cells sorted from blood, collected at week 4, from a patient treated with tofacitinib. CDR3 sequence (DNA): TGCGCCAGCAGCTCCGCCATCTATAATTCACCCCTCCACTTT. As protein: CASSSAIYNSPLHF.